This T cell receptor (beta chain) was retrieved from a study of blood T cell repertoires in COVID-19. In the study overall: Sources were T cells, B-cell-depleted T cells, or PBMCs; the material itself was cDNA or gDNA.

Germline CDR1 SNHLY, CDR2 FYNNEI. The CDR3 totals 14 residues. Trimming removed 3 bases from V and 13 bases from J; junction bases left unmatched: 14. Under the authors' procedure: Amplification from reference gene primers served as the basis for estimated nucleated cell counts. Sequencing used immunoSEQ multiplex PCR; TCRdb keeps in-frame clones, though not all of them. That table gives V, J and clone size, and the DNA gave D and trimming. The sample records under 300,000 clones, approximately 80% being singletons. Sequencing was done on a sample of peripheral blood. This TCR derives from a woman aged 40 to 55 who had recovered from COVID-19. This chain uses TRBV2 with TRBJ2-5; 7 nucleotides agree with TRBD1. The CDR3 sequence: CASSEVGQMVVGYF. The CDR3 region has the DNA TGTGCCAGCAGTGAGGTGGGACAGATGGTTGTGGGGTACTTC.